The clone carrying this TCR beta chain occurred once. Generated by immunoSEQ multiplex PCR, the TCRdb table keeps only in-frame clones and is missing some. The sample includes approximately 130,000 clones, more than 85% of them seen just once. This specimen comes from a study of T cell responses to AZD1222 COVID-19 vaccine. Whole-study context: Second-dose groups at about 4 or about 12 weeks were pooled.

The CDR3 runs to 15 residues. V gave up 4 bases and J gave up 5 bases, with 18 bases separating them. Germline loops: CDR1 SGDLS, CDR2 YYNGEE. The specimen was peripheral blood, collected on day 0 of AZD1222 vaccination. This chain joins TRBV9 and TRBJ2-5; D is unclear. The sequence came from an adult in good health. CDR3 sequence (DNA): TGTGCCAGCAGCACCAGCGCGAAAGGGTGGGAGACCCAGTACTTC. The encoded protein is CASSTSAKGWETQYF.